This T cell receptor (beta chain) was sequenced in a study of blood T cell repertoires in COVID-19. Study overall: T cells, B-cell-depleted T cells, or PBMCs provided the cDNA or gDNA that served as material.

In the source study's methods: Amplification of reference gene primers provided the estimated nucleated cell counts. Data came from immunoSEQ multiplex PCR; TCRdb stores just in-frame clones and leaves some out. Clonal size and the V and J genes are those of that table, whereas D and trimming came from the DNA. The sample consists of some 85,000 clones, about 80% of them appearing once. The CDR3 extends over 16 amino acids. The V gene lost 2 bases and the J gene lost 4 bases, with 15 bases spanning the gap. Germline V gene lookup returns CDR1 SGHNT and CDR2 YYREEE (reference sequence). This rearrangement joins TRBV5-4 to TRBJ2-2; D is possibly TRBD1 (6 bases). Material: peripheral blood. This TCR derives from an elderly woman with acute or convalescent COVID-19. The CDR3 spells CASSLGAGAFTGELFF. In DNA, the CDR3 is TGTGCCAGCAGCTTAGGCGCAGGGGCCTTCACCGGGGAGCTGTTTTTT.